The clone carrying this TCR beta chain was detected only a few times. Antigen specificity is unknown. These data originate in a study of breast tumors, draining lymph nodes, adjacent tissues. The V end was cut by 7 bases, the J end by 4 bases, with 8 bases between. There are 12 residues in the CDR3. CDR1 is MNHEY, CDR2 SVGEGT, per germline. Samples came from axillary lymph nodes draining the breast cancer. MiXCR, applied by TCRdb to the multiplex PCR reads, yields one record per CDR3 protein. The data contain approximately 200,000 distinct CDR3 sequences, roughly 31% of them singletons. General study points: Tumor and nontumor repertoires were significantly more similar in luminal-like than in basal-like breast cancer.

Sequencing input: axillary lymph node tissue. The chain combines TRBV6-2 or TRBV6-3 with TRBJ1-5; a possible D gene is TRBD1 (6 bases). The origin of this receptor is a female donor with breast cancer. Some clones in this sample may be carry-over from other donors' samples. CDR3 region: CASTTGNQPQHF. CDR3 bases: TGTGCCAGCACCACAGGGAATCAGCCCCAGCATTTT.